These 26 T cell receptor beta chains were all obtained from the same sample, sequenced in a study of cytomegalovirus exposure and HLA in healthy donors (dated 2017 in TCRdb). The receptor library was made with the immunoSEQ multiplex PCR assay. For the multiplex PCR, a mixture combining 60 forward primers for TCR Vbeta segments and 13 reverse primers for TCR Jbeta segments was used. In TCRdb, the immuneACCESS table is reduced to in-frame sequences with V and J assigned. These tables do not hold every clone; where another copy was compared, an unresolved V gene accounts for under half, and the others remain unexplained. This sample is represented by roughly 110,000 clones; 65% to 80% of them were singletons. Jointly, the top ten make up roughly 3.4% of the sample. Source material: PBMCs. These receptors were collected from a man between 60 and 70 years old in good health and CMV-seronegative.

The V gene is TRBV18, the J gene TRBJ1-5; weak D call: TRBD1 (5 bases). The CDR3 totals 14 residues. Germline CDR1 and CDR2: KGHSH and LQKENI. Trimming cost V 3 bases and J 2 bases, with 8 bases left between them. The CDR3 reads CASSPRVGNQPQHF. The CDR3 DNA reads TGTGCCAGCTCACCCAGGGTCGGCAATCAGCCCCAGCATTTT.

V and J are TRBV7-6 and TRBJ1-3; 10 positions match TRBD1. Germline values: CDR1 SGHVS, CDR2 FNYEAQ. The CDR3 totals 15 residues. The J segment lost 7 bases and the V segment lost 5 bases, leaving 8 bases of the junction unmatched. CDR3 residues: CASSLSGTGVNTIYF. CDR3 in DNA: TGTGCCAGCAGCCTCTCCGGGACAGGGGTTAACACCATATATTTT.

In its sample, this clone was seen once. V and J are TRBV19 and TRBJ2-5; a possible D gene is TRBD1 (5 bases). The CDR3 extends over 14 amino acids. CDR1 LNHDA and CDR2 SQIVND come from the germline V gene (reference sequence). V was trimmed by 6 bases and J by 1 base, leaving 12 bases between them. The CDR3 nucleotides read TGTGCCAGTAGGCCTACAGGATTCCAAGAGACCCAGTACTTC. Its translation: CASRPTGFQETQYF.

In this sample, this clone turned up a few times. The chain combines TRBV6-1 with TRBJ1-1, with a tentative D call TRBD1 (6 bases). This CDR3 region has 13 residues. In germline, CDR1 is MNHNS, CDR2 SASEGT. Trimming pared 5 bases from V and 1 base from J, leaving 8 bases between. In nucleotides, the CDR3 is TGTGCCAGCAGTAACAGGGAGAACACTGAAGCTTTCTTT. Translation gives CASSNRENTEAFF.

The rearrangement links TRBV5-1 to TRBJ1-1; 7 nucleotides match TRBD1. Germline trimming cut 0 bases from V and 3 bases from J; bases unmatched to any gene: 8. Germline V gene sequence: CDR1 SGHRS, CDR2 YFSETQ. The CDR3 consists of 16 residues. CDR3 protein: CASSLGLGQGDTEAFF. CDR3 DNA: TGCGCCAGCAGCTTGGGGTTGGGGCAGGGGGACACTGAAGCTTTCTTT.

Worth noting for this clone: Other DNA sequences in the sample encode the same CDR3. The J gene is TRBJ1-2, the V gene TRBV30; 9 bases are a match to TRBD1. Germline V gives CDR1 GTSNPN, CDR2 SVGIG (reference sequence). Unmatched junction bases numbered 5, after V lost 3 bases and J lost 6 bases. CDR3 length: 13 residues. CDR3 residues: CAWSSTGGDGYTF. The CDR3 DNA is TGTGCCTGGAGCTCCACAGGGGGCGATGGCTACACCTTC.

This clone has a handful of counts. The chain joins TRBV6-6 to TRBJ2-5; the match to TRBD1 covers 8 bases. The V and J ends lost 6 bases and 7 bases, in that order; junction bases with no gene match: 13. Germline V gene lookup returns CDR1 MNHNY and CDR2 SVGAGI (reference sequence). CDR3 length equals 15 residues. CDR3 in amino acids: CASRSLETGVGTQYF. The CDR3 bases are TGTGCCAGCAGGTCCTTGGAGACAGGGGTGGGGACCCAGTACTTC.

This clone was seen once. The genes are TRBV2 and TRBJ1-4; 8 nucleotides align to TRBD1. The CDR3 sequence is 15 residues long. V shed 4 bases, J shed 3 bases, and the junction held 4 bases outside the gene matches. In germline, CDR1 is SNHLY, CDR2 FYNNEI. CDR3 coding DNA: TGTGCCAGCAGTGCGCAGGGGGCGGCTAATGAAAAACTGTTTTTT. This translates into CASSAQGAANEKLFF.

The J gene is TRBJ2-2, the V gene TRBV5-6; D is possibly TRBD2 (6 bases). Trimming pared 0 bases from V and 7 bases from J, leaving 10 bases between. Germline V gene lookup returns CDR1 SGHDT and CDR2 YYEEEE. The CDR3 is 14 amino acids. For the CDR3, the DNA is TGTGCCAGCAGCTTGGTTTTCGGGGGCGGGGAGCTGTTTTTT. Protein product: CASSLVFGGGELFF.

The chain recombines TRBV30 with TRBJ2-1, with 7 bases that match TRBD1. V trimming: 2 bases; J trimming: 6 bases; junction bases outside the gene matches: 7. This CDR3 contains 14 residues. Germline lookup yields CDR1 GTSNPN and CDR2 SVGIG (reference sequence). CDR3 region: CAWSLQGLGNEQFF. The CDR3 DNA reads as TGTGCCTGGAGTTTACAGGGGCTCGGCAATGAGCAGTTCTTC.

The CDR3 bases are TGTGCCAGCAGTCTAACAGGGCCCAATCAGCCCCAGCATTTT. The encoded protein is CASSLTGPNQPQHF. This rearrangement joins TRBV2 to TRBJ1-5, with D possibly being TRBD1 (6 bases). The germline gives CDR1 SNHLY, CDR2 FYNNEI. The length of the CDR3 is 14 residues. Trimming took 5 bases from V and 3 from J, leaving 11 bases between them.

The chain has TRBV2 and TRBJ1-3; no firm D call. Germline assignment: CDR1 SNHLY and CDR2 FYNNEI. The CDR3 totals 14 residues. Deletions cut 3 bases from V and 0 bases from J, with 6 bases between. In nucleotides, the CDR3 is TGTGCCAGCAGTGAGCTCTACTCTGGAAACACCATATATTTT. It yields the protein CASSELYSGNTIYF.

This clone occurred a few times. The rearrangement joins TRBV19 to TRBJ1-6, with D unclear. CDR3 length: 15 residues. Germline V gene data show CDR1 as LNHDA and CDR2 as SQIVND (reference sequence). With 3 bases removed from V and 9 bases from J, the gap between germline ends came to 15 bases. The CDR3 loop reads CASSMTPRPLSPLHF. For the CDR3, the DNA is TGTGCCAGTAGTATGACACCTCGGCCCCTTTCACCCCTCCACTTT.

This chain uses TRBV4-2 with TRBJ2-2, with TRBD1 as a possible D gene (6 bases). The CDR3 runs 16 residues. The ends were cut back, 6 bases at V and 0 bases at J, with 14 bases in the middle. Germline V CDR1 and CDR2: LGHNA, YNFKEQ. The CDR3 DNA is TGTGCCAGCAGTCCTGTTCAGGGGTCGAACACCGGGGAGCTGTTTTTT. Amino acid sequence: CASSPVQGSNTGELFF.

The rearrangement uses TRBV4-3 and TRBJ1-1; D not resolved. The ends were cut back, 2 bases at V and 2 bases at J, with 9 bases in the middle. The length of the CDR3 is 14 residues. Germline lookup yields CDR1 LGHNA and CDR2 YSLEER. The CDR3 here is CASSQFHGNTEAFF. The CDR3 DNA sequence: TGCGCCAGCAGCCAATTCCACGGTAACACTGAAGCTTTCTTT.

J is TRBJ1-5 and V is TRBV5-1; D gene unclear. V shed 0 bases and J shed 2 bases, with 9 bases lying between them. The CDR3 length is 15 residues. Looked up from germline, CDR1 is SGHRS and CDR2 is YFSETQ. The CDR3 DNA reads TGCGCCAGCAGCTTGGGACCACTAGGCAATCAGCCCCAGCATTTT. Protein: CASSLGPLGNQPQHF.

A few counts support this clone. The V call is TRBV28, the J call TRBJ2-3, with 8 bases lining up with TRBD2. Germline CDR1 MDHEN, CDR2 SYDVKM. There are 15 residues in the CDR3. V shed 3 bases, J shed 5 bases, and the junction held 7 bases outside the gene matches. The CDR3 nucleotides read TGTGCCAGCAGTTTCCCCCAGCGGGGGAGAGATACGCAGTATTTT. The encoded protein is CASSFPQRGRDTQYF.

V and J are TRBV9 and TRBJ2-1; 7 bases are a match to TRBD1. This CDR3 spans 15 amino acids. Germline-derived CDR1 and CDR2 are SGDLS and YYNGEE. Trimming at V came to 4 bases and at J to 5 bases, leaving 9 bases not matched to a gene. The CDR3 spells CASSHGTDYDNEQFF. The CDR3 DNA follows: TGTGCCAGCAGCCACGGGACAGACTACGACAATGAGCAGTTCTTC.

The J gene is TRBJ1-2, the V gene TRBV7-9; TRBD1 aligns across 8 bases. CDR1 and CDR2 (germline): SEHNR, FQNEAQ (reference sequence). The length of the CDR3 is 14 residues. Trimming at V came to 4 bases and at J to 7 bases, leaving 8 bases not matched to a gene. CDR3 coding DNA: TGTGCCAGCAGCTCTCAGACTCAGGGGGCTGGCTACACCTTC. Protein: CASSSQTQGAGYTF.

This clone was observed a single time. The chain joins TRBV28 to TRBJ1-6; a possible D gene is TRBD1 (5 bases). The CDR3 spans 15 residues. V was cut by 3 bases and J by 6 bases, with 12 bases left in between. Germline values: CDR1 MDHEN, CDR2 SYDVKM. CDR3 region: CASSFVHRLNSPLHF. The CDR3 DNA is TGTGCCAGCAGTTTCGTACACAGGCTTAATTCACCCCTCCACTTT.

The V gene is TRBV5-5, the J gene TRBJ1-5; D gene uncertain. Trimming took off 2 bases at V and 6 bases at J, with 12 bases between the two ends. This CDR3 comprises 14 residues. Germline V lookup: CDR1 SGHKS, CDR2 YYEKEE (reference sequence). In DNA form, the CDR3 reads TGTGCCAGCAGCTTAGGTTCGAGCGGTCAGCCCCAGCATTTT. It specifies CASSLGSSGQPQHF.

The chain couples TRBV7-9 to TRBJ2-7; 8 bases map to TRBD1. CDR3 length: 14 residues. Trimming cost V 3 bases and J 6 bases; bases outside gene matches: 7. CDR1 is SEHNR, CDR2 FQNEAQ, per germline (reference sequence). CDR3 sequence (DNA): TGTGCCAGCAGCTTTGGGCAGGGGGCGGGCGAGCAGTACTTC. This sequence encodes CASSFGQGAGEQYF. The whole variable domain, remainder taken from reference TRBV7-9 and TRBJ2-7, is DTGVSQNPRHKITKRGQNVTFRCDPISEHNRLYWYRQTLGQGPEFLTYFQNEAQLEKSRLLSDRFSAERPKGSFSTLEIQRTEQGDSAMYLCASSFGQGAGEQYFGPGTRLTVT.

This clone was found once. Germline and junction disagree at one end, which may indicate a read error. This chain connects TRBV5-4 to TRBJ2-5; maybe TRBD2 (6 bases). This CDR3 contains 14 residues. Germline V gives CDR1 SGHNT, CDR2 YYREEE (reference sequence). The CDR3 region has the DNA TGTGCCAGCAGGTTGGGGACTGCCCAAGAGACCCAGTACTTC. It specifies CASRLGTAQETQYF.

The genes are TRBV9 and TRBJ2-1; 9 bases align to TRBD1. J gave up 7 bases and V 3 bases, and 2 bases lay outside the gene matches. The CDR3 covers 13 residues. Germline V lookup: CDR1 SGDLS, CDR2 YYNGEE. The CDR3 bases are TGTGCCAGCAGCGGAGGACAGGGGAATGAGCAGTTCTTC. Its translation is CASSGGQGNEQFF. Together with reference TRBV9 and TRBJ2-1, the CDR3 gives the full variable domain: DSGVTQTPKHLITATGQRVTLRCSPRSGDLSVYWYQQSLDQGLQFLIQYYNGEERAKGNILERFSAQQFPDLHSELNLSSLELGDSALYFCASSGGQGNEQFFGPGTRLTVL.

This clone has a single count. This chain links TRBV9 with TRBJ1-1, with D possibly being TRBD1 (5 bases). With 0 bases removed from V and 3 bases from J, the gap between germline ends came to 6 bases. This CDR3 is 13 amino acids long. Germline-derived CDR1 and CDR2 are SGDLS and YYNGEE. Written as DNA, the CDR3 is TGTGCCAGCAGCGTAGTAGGGGACACTGAAGCTTTCTTT. Translation: CASSVVGDTEAFF.

This clone appeared a few times. This chain joins TRBV10-1 and TRBJ2-4, with unresolved D. CDR1 is WNHNN and CDR2 is SYGVQD in the germline V gene (reference sequence). V shed 2 bases and J shed 0 bases, with 11 bases lying between them. This CDR3 spans 16 amino acids. CDR3 in amino acids: CASSERNRRAKNIQYF. The CDR3 nucleotides read TGCGCCAGCAGTGAGAGGAACAGAAGAGCCAAAAACATTCAGTACTTC.